This is a list of T cell receptor beta chains from one sample in a study of blood T cell repertoires in COVID-19. The method was immunoSEQ multiplex PCR; TCRdb's version includes in-frame clones alone and lacks a portion of them. The sample shows 25,000 to 30,000 clones, 85% to 90% of them seen only once. The material sequenced was peripheral blood. These receptors were taken from a human donor in a cohort sampled during active COVID-19. The CDR3 runs from the conserved cysteine through the conserved F or W. The order of the fields is D gene, V gene, clone size, J gene, CDR3 protein, CDR3 DNA. The D gene is left open where the match is weak. Some rows have no size entry. The others give once, few or many, or a class for an expanded clone.

TRBD1	TRBV7-8	.	TRBJ2-7	CASSLIKGQGSYEQYF	TGTGCCAGCAGCTTAATTAAGGGACAGGGATCCTACGAGCAGTACTTC
TRBD1	TRBV7-9	.	TRBJ1-4	CASSFRGQEEKLFF	TGTGCCAGCAGCTTCAGGGGGCAGGAAGAAAAACTGTTTTTT
TRBD1	TRBV28	.	TRBJ1-4	CASSLQGAREKLFF	TGTGCCAGCAGTTTACAGGGGGCGCGCGAAAAACTGTTTTTT
.	TRBV6-1	.	TRBJ1-5	CASSDGQPQHF	TGTGCCAGCAGTGACGGGCAGCCCCAGCATTTT
.	TRBV5-5	.	TRBJ1-6	CASSLGQPNSPLHF	TGTGCCAGCAGCCTTGGACAGCCAAATTCACCCCTCCACTTT
TRBD1	TRBV6-6	once	TRBJ2-7	CASSGTETYEQYF	TGTGCCAGCTCCGGGACAGAGACCTACGAGCAGTACTTC
.	TRBV6-2/TRBV6-3	.	TRBJ2-5	CASSYRGPGGETQYF	TGTGCCAGCAGTTACCGGGGACCCGGGGGAGAGACCCAGTACTTC
.	TRBV5-5	.	TRBJ2-2	CASSQPRSYTGELFF	TGTGCCAGCAGCCAACCCCGGTCCTACACCGGGGAGCTGTTTTTT
TRBD1	TRBV18	.	TRBJ2-4	CASSPPGTGYQYF	TGTGCCAGCTCACCACCTGGGACAGGTTACCAGTACTTC
.	TRBV6-5	.	TRBJ1-2	CASSYAGFGYTF	TGTGCCAGCAGTTACGCAGGGTTTGGCTACACCTTC
.	TRBV6-5	.	TRBJ1-1	CASSYGGGWGTEAFF	TGTGCCAGCAGTTACGGGGGGGGCTGGGGCACTGAAGCTTTCTTT
TRBD1	TRBV30	.	TRBJ1-1	CAWSLNRGTEAFF	TGTGCCTGGAGTTTAAACAGGGGCACTGAAGCTTTCTTT
TRBD1	TRBV19	.	TRBJ1-5	CASTIGKDRGNQPQHF	TGTGCCAGTACCATAGGGAAGGACAGGGGCAATCAGCCCCAGCATTTT
.	TRBV29-1	.	TRBJ2-7	CSFSGRGTYEQYF	TGCAGCTTTTCCGGACGGGGGACCTACGAGCAGTACTTC
.	TRBV5-1	.	TRBJ1-1	CASSLAPPLTEAFF	TGCGCCAGCAGCTTGGCCCCCCCTCTCACTGAAGCTTTCTTT
.	TRBV6-2/TRBV6-3	.	TRBJ2-3	CASSYSTPSYTDTQYF	TGTGCCAGCAGTTACTCGACTCCCTCCTACACAGATACGCAGTATTTT
.	TRBV29-1	.	TRBJ1-1	CSVQGYNTEAFF	TGCAGCGTTCAGGGGTATAACACTGAAGCTTTCTTT
.	TRBV30	.	TRBJ1-3	CAWSGVSGNTIYF	TGTGCCTGGAGTGGCGTCTCTGGAAACACCATATATTTT
.	TRBV6-5	.	TRBJ2-7	CASRSTAELGQYF	TGTGCCAGCCGGTCTACGGCGGAGTTGGGGCAGTACTTC
TRBD1	TRBV6-5	.	TRBJ2-2	CASRGDSLPGELFF	TGTGCCAGCAGGGGGGACAGTTTACCCGGGGAGCTGTTTTTT
TRBD1	TRBV7-6	.	TRBJ2-7	CASSLVSGGSYEQYF	TGTGCCAGCAGCTTAGTGTCAGGGGGCTCCTACGAGCAGTACTTC
TRBD2	TRBV9	.	TRBJ2-1	CASSGTGTSGGAGYNEQFF	TGTGCCAGCAGCGGGACAGGGACTAGCGGGGGGGCCGGGTACAATGAGCAGTTCTTC
.	TRBV6-2/TRBV6-3	.	TRBJ2-1	CASSPGEPSYNEQFF	TGTGCCAGCAGTCCCGGGGAGCCCTCCTACAATGAGCAGTTCTTC
TRBD1	TRBV5-1	.	TRBJ2-3	CASSLPGQGATDTQYF	TGCGCCAGCAGCTTACCGGGACAGGGGGCAACAGATACGCAGTATTTT
TRBD1	TRBV29-1	once	TRBJ1-2	CSVEGGPGGNYGYTF	TGCAGCGTTGAAGGGGGGCCAGGGGGGAACTATGGCTACACCTTC
TRBD2	TRBV4-1	.	TRBJ2-7	CASSQAGTSSEQYF	TGCGCCAGCAGCCAAGCCGGGACTAGCAGCGAGCAGTACTTC
TRBD1	TRBV29-1	.	TRBJ2-2	CSVESGQGALFF	TGCAGCGTTGAATCAGGACAGGGGGCTCTGTTTTTT
.	TRBV11-2	.	TRBJ1-1	CASSHPVGRATEAFF	TGTGCCAGCAGCCATCCCGTCGGGAGGGCCACTGAAGCTTTCTTT
.	TRBV11-3	.	TRBJ2-1	CASSVTAGYNEQFF	TGTGCCAGCAGCGTGACCGCGGGTTACAATGAGCAGTTCTTC
TRBD1	TRBV3-1/TRBV3-2	.	TRBJ2-1	CASSGRQGYNEQFF	TGTGCCAGCAGTGGGAGACAGGGGTACAATGAGCAGTTCTTC
TRBD1	TRBV27	.	TRBJ1-4	CASSSTGGREKLFF	TGTGCCAGCAGCTCGACAGGGGGCAGGGAAAAACTGTTTTTT
TRBD1	TRBV7-2	.	TRBJ1-1	CASSFDRGSGNTEAFF	TGTGCCAGCAGCTTCGACAGGGGTAGTGGGAACACTGAAGCTTTCTTT
.	TRBV6-6	.	TRBJ2-7	CASTLGSFTYEQYF	TGTGCCAGCACCCTTGGCTCTTTTACCTACGAGCAGTACTTC